This T cell receptor beta chain was sequenced for a study of blood T cell repertoires in COVID-19. This table comes from immunoSEQ multiplex PCR, and its TCRdb copy is limited to in-frame clones, with some not included. The repertoire holds some 270,000 clones, with nearly 90% as singletons. Germline CDR1 and CDR2: SGHNT and YENEEA. Trimming took 4 bases from V and 3 from J, leaving 15 bases between them. The CDR3 runs 15 residues. The TCR comes from a woman aged 55-75 years who had recovered from COVID-19. Material: PBMCs or T cells enriched from blood (not recorded which). This chain joins TRBV11-3 and TRBJ1-2; D is perhaps TRBD1 (6 bases). The CDR3 here is CASSSLGAGDYGYTF. The CDR3, as DNA: TGTGCCAGCAGCTCACTTGGGGCAGGGGACTATGGCTACACCTTC.